Listed below are T cell receptor beta chains from one sample, sequenced in a study of control samples from healthy donors and cancer patients. Produced via immunoSEQ multiplex PCR; TCRdb's table is partial and in-frame only. The sample has about 140,000 clones; about 89% are singletons. Source material: blood. The receptors were gathered from a man aged 18 to 35 in good health. The CDR3 runs from the conserved cysteine through the conserved F or W. D genes are given only for firm matches. Size is omitted from some rows. Given values are once, few, many or a class for expanded clones.

CDR3 DNA | CDR3 protein | clone size | J gene | D gene | V gene
TGCGCCAGCAGCCCCGGGACTAGCGGGGGCACAGATACGCAGTATTTT | CASSPGTSGGTDTQYF | . | TRBJ2-3 | TRBD2 | TRBV5-1
TGTGCCAGCAGCCAAGGGGGAGAGCAGCCCCAGCATTTT | CASSQGGEQPQHF | . | TRBJ1-5 | . | TRBV3-1/TRBV3-2
TGTGCCAGCACAGTGAACACTGAAGCTTTCTTT | CASTVNTEAFF | . | TRBJ1-1 | . | TRBV5-8
TGCGCCAGCAGCCAAGATAAGGCGATGAACACTGAAGCTTTCTTT | CASSQDKAMNTEAFF | . | TRBJ1-1 | . | TRBV4-3
TGTGCCAGTAGTATTCCAGGGAGCTCCTACGAGCAGTACTTC | CASSIPGSSYEQYF | . | TRBJ2-7 | . | TRBV19
TGTGCCAGTAGTATAGATAGGGGGGAGTCCGGGGAGCTGTTTTTT | CASSIDRGESGELFF | . | TRBJ2-2 | . | TRBV19
TGTGCCAGTAGGGGCCTAGCGGGGGGATGGAATGAGCAGTTCTTC | CASRGLAGGWNEQFF | . | TRBJ2-1 | TRBD2 | TRBV19
TGTGCCAGCTGCGACAGAGGGTATTCAGATACGCAGTATTTT | CASCDRGYSDTQYF | . | TRBJ2-3 | . | TRBV13
TGTGCCACCAGCAGAGAGGGGGGCTCGAACACTGAAGCTTTCTTT | CATSREGGSNTEAFF | . | TRBJ1-1 | . | TRBV15
TGTGCCAGCAGCCCCCTTACCAGACAGGCTGGAAACACCATATATTTT | CASSPLTRQAGNTIYF | . | TRBJ1-3 | . | TRBV3-1/TRBV3-2
TGTGCCAGCAGCTCAGGGGAGAGGGAGCATTTT | CASSSGEREHF | . | TRBJ1-5 | . | TRBV7-2
TGTGCCAGTAGTACCCTGACAGGGAGGGAGCAGTACTTC | CASSTLTGREQYF | . | TRBJ2-7 | . | TRBV19
TGTGCCAGCACCACCGGGACGCCCGGAAACACCATATATTTT | CASTTGTPGNTIYF | . | TRBJ1-3 | . | TRBV2
TGTGCCAGCAGCGTCCCGGGAGTCGGGGCCGGGGAGCTGTTTTTT | CASSVPGVGAGELFF | . | TRBJ2-2 | . | TRBV11-2
TGTGCCAGCAGTTTCCCTCTAGCGGGGGCGACCTACGAGCAGTACTTC | CASSFPLAGATYEQYF | . | TRBJ2-7 | TRBD2 | TRBV28
TGTGCCAGCAGTTACTCGAACTCCCCTTTGAGGTCCCTCCACTTT | CASSYSNSPLRSLHF | . | TRBJ1-6 | . | TRBV6-5
TGTGCCAGCAGCTTAGCCCTGGAGGACAAGCTCCACTTT | CASSLALEDKLHF | . | TRBJ1-6 | . | TRBV7-8
TGTGCCAGCATCGGCAGGCAGAACACTGAAGCTTTCTTT | CASIGRQNTEAFF | . | TRBJ1-1 | . | TRBV6-5
TGTGCCTGGAGAGACGACAGGTACTATGGCTACACCTTC | CAWRDDRYYGYTF | . | TRBJ1-2 | . | TRBV30
TGTGCCAGCAGCTTAGGATCGTTGGGTTCTGAAGCTTTCTTT | CASSLGSLGSEAFF | once | TRBJ1-1 | . | TRBV7-9
TGTGCCAGCAGTTACTCCCAGTTGATCCGAACTGAAGCTTTCTTT | CASSYSQLIRTEAFF | . | TRBJ1-1 | . | TRBV6-2/TRBV6-3
TGTGCCAGCAGTCCAGCAATCTTCTCTGGAAACACCATATATTTT | CASSPAIFSGNTIYF | . | TRBJ1-3 | . | TRBV28
TGTGCCAGCAGGCTTAGGATCGGGGTATGGACTGAAGCTTTCTTT | CASRLRIGVWTEAFF | few | TRBJ1-1 | . | TRBV28
TGTGCCAGCAGAGGGACAGGGGGTAATTCACCCCTCCACTTT | CASRGTGGNSPLHF | . | TRBJ1-6 | TRBD1 | TRBV27
TGTGCCAGCAGCCAAGAGGGGGAGACAGTAGAAAACATTCAGTACTTC | CASSQEGETVENIQYF | . | TRBJ2-4 | . | TRBV4-2
TGTGCCTGGAGTAGAAGAGGCGTCCTGACTTTC | CAWSRRGVLTF | . | TRBJ2-6 | . | TRBV30
TGTGCCAGCAGTGAATCTCCTACGGGGTTCTACGAGCAGTACTTC | CASSESPTGFYEQYF | . | TRBJ2-7 | . | TRBV6-1
TGCGCCAGCAGCCCAGACCCCATGCCCTACAATGAGCAGTTCTTC | CASSPDPMPYNEQFF | . | TRBJ2-1 | . | TRBV4-1
TGTGCCAGCAGTTTACAGGTGGGCATACGCTCTGGGGCCAACGTCCTGACTTTC | CASSLQVGIRSGANVLTF | . | TRBJ2-6 | . | TRBV2
TGTGCCTGGGGCTCCGGACAGCTTAACACTGAAGCTTTCTTT | CAWGSGQLNTEAFF | . | TRBJ1-1 | . | TRBV30
TGTGCCAGCAGTGAAGGAAGACAGGCCAAATCACGCCCTTATAGCAATCAGCCCCAGCATTTT | CASSEGRQAKSRPYSNQPQHF | . | TRBJ1-5 | . | TRBV6-1
TGTGCCATCAGTGAACCTAGGGAGAACTATGGCTACACCTTC | CAISEPRENYGYTF | . | TRBJ1-2 | . | TRBV10-3
TGTGCCAGCAGCTGGGACGTTTCCTATGGCTACACCTTC | CASSWDVSYGYTF | . | TRBJ1-2 | . | TRBV12-3/TRBV12-4
TGTGCCAGCAGTAGGACTCAGGGGGTGGGAGAAAAACTGTTTTTT | CASSRTQGVGEKLFF | . | TRBJ1-4 | TRBD1 | TRBV6-5
TGTGCCAGCAGCCCGACAGGGTTAGGCTATGGCTACACCTTC | CASSPTGLGYGYTF | . | TRBJ1-2 | TRBD1 | TRBV6-5
TGCGCCAGCAGCTGGAGGACCTCCTACGAGCAGTACTTC | CASSWRTSYEQYF | . | TRBJ2-7 | . | TRBV5-1
TGTGCCAGCTCACCAAATGGGAACACTGAAGCTTTCTTT | CASSPNGNTEAFF | . | TRBJ1-1 | . | TRBV18
TGTGCCAGCAGCCAAGATCCGACAATCTATGGCTACACCTTC | CASSQDPTIYGYTF | . | TRBJ1-2 | . | TRBV3-1/TRBV3-2
TGTGCCAGCAGTTACTACGGACAGACAAATAGCAATCAGCCCCAGCATTTT | CASSYYGQTNSNQPQHF | . | TRBJ1-5 | . | TRBV6-2/TRBV6-3
TGTGCCATCGCCAACGGGAACACTGAAGCTTTCTTT | CAIANGNTEAFF | . | TRBJ1-1 | . | TRBV3-1/TRBV3-2
TGTGCCAGTTGGGGGACGAACGGGCAGCCCCAGCATTTT | CASWGTNGQPQHF | . | TRBJ1-5 | . | TRBV2
TGTGCCAGCAGCGGTCTTAACAGGGACAGCTCTGGGGCCAACGTCCTGACTTTC | CASSGLNRDSSGANVLTF | . | TRBJ2-6 | TRBD1 | TRBV11-2
TGTGCCAGCAGTGAAATTAAGCGGGGGGTGCAAGAGACCCAGTACTTC | CASSEIKRGVQETQYF | . | TRBJ2-5 | TRBD2 | TRBV2
TGTGCCAGCAGTTTAACCCTAAGCTCCTACGAGCAGTACTTC | CASSLTLSSYEQYF | . | TRBJ2-7 | . | TRBV6-2/TRBV6-3
TGTGCCAGCAGTTATGATAGGGGCAACGGTCAGCCCCAGCATTTT | CASSYDRGNGQPQHF | . | TRBJ1-5 | . | TRBV6-5
TGTGCCAGCAGCGAGCTTCGGGGGGCAAATGGAAACACCATATATTTT | CASSELRGANGNTIYF | . | TRBJ1-3 | . | TRBV9
TGCGCCAGCAGCCAATCCCTCGGGACAAATCAGCCCCAGCATTTT | CASSQSLGTNQPQHF | . | TRBJ1-5 | . | TRBV4-3
TGTGCCACCAGCTTCCGAGAAAGGGGTGGGGAGCTGTTTTTT | CATSFRERGGELFF | . | TRBJ2-2 | . | TRBV15
TGTGCCATCAGTGGCGTCTCTGGAAACACCATATATTTT | CAISGVSGNTIYF | . | TRBJ1-3 | . | TRBV10-3
TGTGCCAGCAGTTACAAGGACACCGGGGAGCTGTTTTTT | CASSYKDTGELFF | . | TRBJ2-2 | . | TRBV6-5
TGCGCCAGCAGCCAAGCCGCCGGGACAGGGAACGAGCAGTACTTC | CASSQAAGTGNEQYF | . | TRBJ2-7 | TRBD1 | TRBV4-3
TGTGCCAGCAGCCAAGCGACAGAAGCTTTCTTT | CASSQATEAFF | . | TRBJ1-1 | . | TRBV14
TGTGCCAGCAGTCAAGATACGACAGGGGCCCCGAACATTCAGTACTTC | CASSQDTTGAPNIQYF | . | TRBJ2-4 | TRBD1 | TRBV3-1/TRBV3-2
TGCGCCAGCAGCCAAGAGGCGGGGCTTCCTAACTATGGCTACACCTTC | CASSQEAGLPNYGYTF | . | TRBJ1-2 | . | TRBV4-3
TGCAGCGTTGCTGACAGCTATAATTCACCCCTCCACTTT | CSVADSYNSPLHF | . | TRBJ1-6 | . | TRBV29-1
TGTGCCAGCAGCCAAGTCGAATTCACAGAGCAGTTCTTC | CASSQVEFTEQFF | . | TRBJ2-1 | . | TRBV3-1/TRBV3-2
TGTGCCAGCATCTCGAGGGTATTTCGGGGAGGCAATCAGCCCCAGCATTTT | CASISRVFRGGNQPQHF | . | TRBJ1-5 | . | TRBV28
TGCAGCGTGACTTTGACAGGGAGGGCAGATACGCAGTATTTT | CSVTLTGRADTQYF | . | TRBJ2-3 | . | TRBV29-1
TGTGCCAGCAGCCGCACAGGGGATTCACCCCTCCACTTT | CASSRTGDSPLHF | . | TRBJ1-6 | TRBD1 | TRBV3-1/TRBV3-2
TGTGCCAGCAGCTTGGAGGGAAAAGCTAACTATGGCTACACCTTC | CASSLEGKANYGYTF | . | TRBJ1-2 | . | TRBV5-5